The clone carrying this T cell receptor beta chain has just a few counts. This sample is part of a study of T cells after yellow fever vaccination. TCRdb independently ran MiXCR on the 5' RACE reads; one entry per CDR3 protein. The sample consists of hundreds of thousands of distinct CDR3 sequences, approximately 13% of them appearing once. The sample in question was PBMCs, obtained on the day of the yellow fever booster vaccination. This receptor was obtained from a man aged 30 to 45 who received the YFV17D yellow fever vaccine.

The CDR3 region has the DNA TGTGCCAGCAGTTCCTCTCCAACGAGGGGCTACACCTTC. Encoded protein: CASSSSPTRGYTF. The gene calls are TRBV12-3 or TRBV12-4 and TRBJ1-2, with no clear D. V gave up 4 bases and J gave up 8 bases, with 14 bases separating them. CDR3 length: 13 amino acids.